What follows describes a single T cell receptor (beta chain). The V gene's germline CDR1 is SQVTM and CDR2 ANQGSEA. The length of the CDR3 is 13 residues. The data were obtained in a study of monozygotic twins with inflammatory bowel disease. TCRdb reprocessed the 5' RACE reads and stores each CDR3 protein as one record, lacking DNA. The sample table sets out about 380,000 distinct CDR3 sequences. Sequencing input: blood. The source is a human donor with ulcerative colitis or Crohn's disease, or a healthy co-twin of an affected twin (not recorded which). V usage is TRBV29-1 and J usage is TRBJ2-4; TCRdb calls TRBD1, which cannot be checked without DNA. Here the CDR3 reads CSGIRPQGGMQYF. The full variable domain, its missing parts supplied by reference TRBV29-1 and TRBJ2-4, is SAVISQKPSRDICQRGTSLTIQCQVDSQVTMMFWYRQQPGQSLTLIATANQGSEATYESGFVIDKFPISRPNLTFSTLTVSNMSPEDSSIYLCSGIRPQGGMQYFGAGTRLSVL.